These T cell receptor beta chains were read from a single sample in a study of blood T cell repertoires in COVID-19. Only in-frame clones appear in the TCRdb table, and some are missing; sequencing was by immunoSEQ multiplex PCR. This sample yields hundreds of thousands of clones, of which around 83% are seen a single time; roughly 5.7% belongs to the top ten. Sequenced: peripheral blood. The receptors were sampled from a man older than 75 with acute or convalescent COVID-19. Both conserved end residues are part of each CDR3. A D gene is named only where the DNA matches it firmly. The size entry is marked missing in some rows and otherwise reads once, few, many or a size class.

j_gene,abundance,d_gene,v_gene,CDR3aa,CDR3nt
TRBJ2-2,-,-,TRBV2,CASSGREANTGELFF,TGTGCCAGCAGTGGTCGGGAAGCGAACACCGGGGAGCTGTTTTTT
TRBJ1-4,-,-,TRBV28,CASSPGGTNEKLFF,TGTGCCAGCAGCCCCGGGGGGACAAATGAAAAACTGTTTTTT
TRBJ2-7,many,TRBD2,TRBV14,CASSRGLAGPSYEQYF,TGTGCCAGCAGCAGAGGACTAGCGGGCCCCTCCTACGAGCAGTACTTC
TRBJ2-6,once,TRBD1,TRBV11-3,CASSLVGPGQGARGANVLTF,TGTGCCAGCAGCTTAGTAGGTCCGGGACAGGGGGCGCGAGGGGCCAACGTCCTGACTTTC
TRBJ2-1,-,TRBD2,TRBV7-9,CASSPGLARNNEQFF,TGTGCCAGCAGCCCGGGACTAGCGAGAAACAATGAGCAGTTCTTC
TRBJ2-7,-,TRBD2,TRBV5-1,CASSLGPSGRASYEQYF,TGCGCCAGCAGCTTGGGGCCTAGCGGGAGGGCCTCTTACGAGCAGTACTTC
TRBJ2-7,few,TRBD1,TRBV6-5,CASSGDRGQYEQYF,TGTGCCAGCAGCGGGGACAGGGGGCAGTACGAGCAGTACTTC
TRBJ2-7,-,TRBD1,TRBV5-1,CASSPWRGQGGNGQYF,TGCGCCAGCAGCCCTTGGAGGGGACAGGGGGGAAATGGGCAGTACTTC
TRBJ2-1,-,-,TRBV5-4,CASTFLSGTFHNEQFF,TGTGCCAGCACCTTCCTTTCCGGGACTTTTCATAATGAGCAGTTCTTC
TRBJ2-7,-,-,TRBV5-1,CASSPAGGGTYEQYF,TGCGCCAGCAGCCCGGCCGGTGGCGGAACCTACGAGCAGTACTTC
TRBJ2-4,-,-,TRBV3-1/TRBV3-2,CASSLGGQSKNIQYF,TGTGCCAGCAGTTTAGGTGGGCAGAGTAAAAACATTCAGTACTTC
TRBJ2-2,-,TRBD2,TRBV11-3,CASSSGTSLNGELFF,TGTGCCAGCAGCTCCGGGACTAGCTTGAACGGGGAGCTGTTTTTT
TRBJ2-2,-,TRBD1,TRBV18,CASSPRQGDTGELFF,TGTGCCAGCTCACCGAGACAGGGGGATACCGGGGAGCTGTTTTTT
TRBJ2-2,-,TRBD1,TRBV6-1,CASSEARTGGTGELFF,TGTGCCAGCAGTGAAGCGAGGACAGGGGGGACCGGGGAGCTGTTTTTT
TRBJ2-2,-,-,TRBV5-1,CASRDWRAGDTGELFF,TGCGCCAGCAGGGATTGGAGGGCCGGGGATACCGGGGAGCTGTTTTTT
TRBJ2-1,-,-,TRBV28,CASSLSGTQTRHEQFF,TGTGCCAGCAGTTTATCCGGGACACAGACGAGACATGAGCAGTTCTTC
TRBJ2-5,-,TRBD2,TRBV7-2,CASSLGTSGGTQYF,TGTGCCAGCAGCTTGGGGACTAGCGGTGGGACCCAGTACTTC
TRBJ1-1,-,-,TRBV7-2,CASSLHRLSMNTEAFF,TGTGCCAGCAGCTTACATCGCCTTAGCATGAACACTGAAGCTTTCTTT
TRBJ2-1,-,-,TRBV18,CASSPGGNEQFF,TGTGCCAGCTCCCCAGGGGGGAATGAGCAGTTCTTC
TRBJ1-5,-,-,TRBV7-6,CASSPQAGYSNQPQHF,TGTGCCAGCAGCCCCCAGGCGGGATATAGCAATCAGCCCCAGCATTTT
TRBJ1-2,-,TRBD1,TRBV9,CASSVEGAGAGGYTF,TGTGCCAGCAGCGTAGAGGGGGCAGGGGCGGGTGGCTACACCTTC
TRBJ2-3,-,TRBD1,TRBV2,CASSEAPGQETDTQYF,TGTGCCAGCAGTGAAGCCCCGGGACAGGAGACAGATACGCAGTATTTT
TRBJ2-3,-,TRBD2,TRBV2,CGSSGGADTQYF,TGTGGCTCTAGCGGGGGGGCAGATACGCAGTATTTT
TRBJ1-1,-,-,TRBV12-3/TRBV12-4,CASSLRTEAFF,TGTGCCAGCAGTCTCCGGACTGAAGCTTTCTTT
TRBJ2-1,-,-,TRBV6-2/TRBV6-3,CASSYSIEMSSYNEQFF,TGTGCCAGCAGTTACTCGATCGAGATGAGCTCCTACAATGAGCAGTTCTTC
TRBJ2-7,once,-,TRBV6-1,CASSETGGAPYEQYF,TGTGCCAGCAGTGAGACGGGCGGGGCCCCCTACGAGCAGTACTTC
TRBJ2-7,few,TRBD1,TRBV10-3,CAISLRDRAYEQYF,TGTGCCATCAGTCTCCGGGACAGGGCATACGAGCAGTACTTC
TRBJ1-1,-,-,TRBV7-2,CASSSVGQNTEAFF,TGTGCCAGCAGCTCCGTAGGACAGAACACTGAAGCTTTCTTT
TRBJ1-1,-,-,TRBV28,CASSSPQGISGNTEAFF,TGTGCCAGCAGTTCACCACAGGGTATATCGGGGAACACTGAAGCTTTCTTT
TRBJ2-3,-,TRBD2,TRBV5-4,CASGPRLAGDTDTQYF,TGTGCCAGCGGACCCCGACTAGCGGGAGACACAGATACGCAGTATTTT
TRBJ1-3,-,-,TRBV7-9,CASSLGLGKAGNTIYF,TGTGCCAGCAGCTTAGGTCTAGGCAAAGCTGGAAACACCATATATTTT
TRBJ2-7,-,-,TRBV29-1,CSVVPSSYEQYF,TGCAGCGTTGTGCCGAGCTCCTACGAGCAGTACTTC
TRBJ2-1,-,TRBD2,TRBV3-1/TRBV3-2,CASSQGLAGGVPLFF,TGTGCCAGCAGCCAAGGACTAGCGGGAGGGGTCCCCTTGTTCTTC
TRBJ2-2,once,TRBD1,TRBV7-8,CASSRTHMLQGYGELFF,TGTGCCAGCAGCCGGACTCACATGCTACAGGGGTACGGGGAGCTGTTTTTT
TRBJ2-2,-,-,TRBV9,CASSVVGQNTGELFF,TGTGCCAGCAGCGTAGTGGGACAGAACACCGGGGAGCTGTTTTTT
TRBJ2-3,-,-,TRBV18,CASSPTASSTDTQYF,TGTGCCAGCTCACCAACAGCTTCTAGCACAGATACGCAGTATTTT
TRBJ1-2,-,TRBD1,TRBV3-1/TRBV3-2,CASSQRNRGSSGYTF,TGTGCCAGCAGCCAGAGAAACAGGGGCTCAAGTGGCTACACCTTC
TRBJ2-5,-,TRBD2,TRBV5-6,CASSLSAGRTQYF,TGTGCCAGCAGCTTATCAGCGGGGAGGACCCAGTACTTC
TRBJ2-1,-,TRBD2,TRBV29-1,CSVESPGTSGLGRNEQFF,TGCAGCGTTGAATCGCCCGGGACTAGCGGGCTCGGGCGCAATGAGCAGTTCTTC
TRBJ1-6,-,-,TRBV19,CASSIGGQFFGSPLHF,TGTGCCAGTAGTATAGGTGGGCAATTCTTCGGTTCACCCCTCCACTTT
TRBJ1-6,-,-,TRBV4-2,CASSQDYATSNSPLHF,TGTGCCAGCAGCCAAGATTATGCGACTTCGAATTCACCCCTCCACTTT
TRBJ2-7,-,-,TRBV3-1/TRBV3-2,CASSQRANYEQYF,TGTGCCAGCAGCCAGAGGGCCAACTACGAGCAGTACTTC
TRBJ2-5,once,-,TRBV7-2,CASRVGSRVLETQYF,TGTGCCAGCAGGGTGGGATCCAGGGTGTTGGAGACCCAGTACTTC
TRBJ1-4,-,-,TRBV9,CASSPHSLTNEKLFF,TGTGCCAGCAGCCCCCACTCATTAACTAATGAAAAACTGTTTTTT
TRBJ1-4,-,-,TRBV5-5,CASRQAGVDEKLFF,TGTGCCAGCAGGCAGGCAGGGGTTGACGAAAAACTGTTTTTT
TRBJ2-1,once,TRBD2,TRBV5-4,CASSFSGRGYNEQFF,TGTGCCAGCAGCTTCAGCGGGAGAGGGTACAATGAGCAGTTCTTC
TRBJ2-7,-,-,TRBV7-9,CASSLAQGEDYEQYF,TGTGCCAGCAGCTTAGCACAGGGAGAGGACTACGAGCAGTACTTC
TRBJ1-6,-,-,TRBV2,CASRVENSPLHF,TGTGCCAGCCGGGTAGAGAATTCACCCCTCCACTTT
TRBJ1-3,-,-,TRBV29-1,CSVETGFDGNTIYF,TGCAGCGTTGAAACAGGATTCGATGGAAACACCATATATTTT
TRBJ2-7,-,TRBD1,TRBV9,CASSAMDRGEEYF,TGTGCCAGCAGCGCCATGGACAGGGGCGAGGAGTACTTC
TRBJ2-5,once,TRBD1,TRBV19,CASSRGLRQGAGETQYF,TGTGCCAGTAGTCGGGGGTTACGACAGGGGGCTGGAGAGACCCAGTACTTC
TRBJ1-1,-,-,TRBV28,CASSLPLGAGMNTEAFF,TGTGCCAGCAGTTTACCGTTAGGGGCCGGTATGAACACTGAAGCTTTCTTT
TRBJ2-4,-,TRBD2,TRBV10-3,CAIAGAGNIQYF,TGTGCCATAGCGGGGGCAGGCAACATTCAGTACTTC
TRBJ2-3,-,TRBD2,TRBV5-1,CASSPWGLAGGEDTQYF,TGCGCCAGCAGCCCATGGGGACTAGCGGGCGGAGAAGATACGCAGTATTTT
TRBJ2-7,-,TRBD1,TRBV4-2,CASSQTGDDEQYF,TGTGCCAGCAGCCAGACAGGGGATGACGAGCAGTACTTC
TRBJ2-7,once,TRBD1,TRBV27,CASSLYPSLGRGHVFYEQYF,TGTGCCAGCAGTTTATACCCTTCTTTGGGCAGGGGGCATGTATTCTACGAGCAGTACTTC
TRBJ2-7,-,TRBD1,TRBV3-1/TRBV3-2,CASSQVRPGQGAEQYF,TGTGCCAGCAGCCAAGTGAGACCGGGACAGGGCGCCGAGCAGTACTTC
TRBJ2-1,-,TRBD1,TRBV29-1,CSVGDRAWYNEQFF,TGCAGCGTGGGGGACAGGGCGTGGTACAATGAGCAGTTCTTC
TRBJ1-2,-,-,TRBV29-1,CSVSPWGYYGYTF,TGCAGCGTATCCCCCTGGGGCTACTATGGCTACACCTTC